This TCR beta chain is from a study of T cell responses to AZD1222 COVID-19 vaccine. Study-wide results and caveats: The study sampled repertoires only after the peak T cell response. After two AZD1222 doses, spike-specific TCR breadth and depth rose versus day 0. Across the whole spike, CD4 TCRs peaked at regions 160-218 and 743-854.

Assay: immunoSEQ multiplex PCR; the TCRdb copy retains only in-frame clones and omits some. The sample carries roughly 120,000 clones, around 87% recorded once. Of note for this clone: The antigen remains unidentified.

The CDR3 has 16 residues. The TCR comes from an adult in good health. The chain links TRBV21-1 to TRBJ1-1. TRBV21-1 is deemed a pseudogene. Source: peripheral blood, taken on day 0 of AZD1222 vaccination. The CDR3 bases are TGTGCCAGCAGCAAAGGGGGGGGAGGCATGAACACTGAAGCTTTCTTT. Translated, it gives CASSKGGGGMNTEAFF.